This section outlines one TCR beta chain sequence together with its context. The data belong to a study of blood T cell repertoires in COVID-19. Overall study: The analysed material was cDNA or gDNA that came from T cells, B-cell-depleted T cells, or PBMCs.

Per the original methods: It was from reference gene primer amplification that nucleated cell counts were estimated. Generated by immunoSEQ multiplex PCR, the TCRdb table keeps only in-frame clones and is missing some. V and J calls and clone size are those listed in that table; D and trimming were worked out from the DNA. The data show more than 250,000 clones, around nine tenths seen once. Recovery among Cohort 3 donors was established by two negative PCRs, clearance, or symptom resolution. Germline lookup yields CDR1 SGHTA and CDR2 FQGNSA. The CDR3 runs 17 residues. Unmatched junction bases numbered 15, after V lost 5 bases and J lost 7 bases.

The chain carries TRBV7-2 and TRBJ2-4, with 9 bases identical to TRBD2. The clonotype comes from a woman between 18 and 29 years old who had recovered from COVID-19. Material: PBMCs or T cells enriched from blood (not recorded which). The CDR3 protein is CASSPSQLAGGRNIQYF. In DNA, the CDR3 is TGTGCCAGCAGCCCAAGTCAACTAGCGGGCGGGCGGAACATTCAGTACTTC. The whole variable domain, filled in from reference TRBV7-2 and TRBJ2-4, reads GAGVSQSPSNKVTEKGKDVELRCDPISGHTALYWYRQSLGQGLEFLIYFQGNSAPDKSGLPSDRFSAERTGGSVSTLTIQRTQQEDSAVYLCASSPSQLAGGRNIQYFGAGTRLSVL.